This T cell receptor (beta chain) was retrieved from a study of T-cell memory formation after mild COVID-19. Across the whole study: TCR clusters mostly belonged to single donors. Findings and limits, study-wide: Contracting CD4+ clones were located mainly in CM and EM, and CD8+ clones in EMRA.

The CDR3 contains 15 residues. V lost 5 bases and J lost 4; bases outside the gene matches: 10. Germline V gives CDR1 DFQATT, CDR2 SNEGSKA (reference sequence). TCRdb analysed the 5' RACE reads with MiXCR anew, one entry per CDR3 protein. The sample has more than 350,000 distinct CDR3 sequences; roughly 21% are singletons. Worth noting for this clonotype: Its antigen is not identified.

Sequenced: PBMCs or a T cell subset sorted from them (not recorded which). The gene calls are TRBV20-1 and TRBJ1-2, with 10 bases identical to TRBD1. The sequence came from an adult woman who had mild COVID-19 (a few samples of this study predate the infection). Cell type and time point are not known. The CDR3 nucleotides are TGCAGTGCTGGCGGTGGGACAGGGGAGGGCTATGGCTACACCTTC. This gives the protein CSAGGGTGEGYGYTF.